This entry describes one TCR beta chain. This sample stems from a study of blood T cell repertoires in COVID-19. Study information: Sites in the United States, Italy and Spain provided acute and convalescent COVID-19 samples. T cells, B-cell-depleted T cells, or PBMCs supplied cDNA or gDNA.

Original handling: Reference gene primers were amplified, and this amplification served to estimate nucleated cell counts. The protocol was immunoSEQ multiplex PCR, while the TCRdb copy is restricted to in-frame clones and leaves out a portion. The D gene and trimming were derived from the DNA, and the V and J assignments and clone size from that table. The sample lists roughly 250,000 clones; 60% to 75% were seen once. V lost 4 bases, J lost 4 bases, and 19 bases lay in between. Germline assignment: CDR1 GTSNPN and CDR2 SVGIG (reference sequence). This CDR3 comprises 15 residues. This chain links TRBV30 with TRBJ1-2; perhaps TRBD1 as D (5 bases). The source of this sequence is a woman of 80 years or more with acute or convalescent COVID-19. Material: peripheral blood. CDR3 residues: CAWKGRGRNSYGYTF. For the CDR3, the DNA is TGTGCCTGGAAGGGGAGGGGCAGGAATTCCTATGGCTACACCTTC. The full variable domain, rest sourced from reference TRBV30 and TRBJ1-2, is SQTIHQWPATLVQPVGSPLSLECTVEGTSNPNLYWYRQAAGRGLQLLFYSVGIGQISSEVPQNLSASRPQDRQFILSSKKLLLSDSGFYLCAWKGRGRNSYGYTFGSGTRLTVV.